The 20 T cell receptor beta chains presented below share a single source sample, sequenced in a study of yellow fever vaccine responses in identical twins. TCRdb recomputed calls from the RT-PCR reads with MiXCR, one row per CDR3 protein. Altogether about 3,300 distinct CDR3 sequences are present, approximately 86% being singletons, with the ten largest covering 2% to 2.5%. Sequencing used T cells from blood (PBMCs), unsorted or a sorted subset (not recorded which), obtained before or after yellow fever vaccination (not recorded which). The source is a woman between 18 and 29 years old who received the yellow fever vaccine.

The chain links TRBV23-1 to TRBJ1-5; D not certain. TRBV23-1 is sorted into the ORF group, with uncertain function. The CDR3 is made up of 13 amino acids. Trimming shortened V by 8 bases and J by 4 bases, and 12 bases separated the two germline ends. CDR3 DNA: TGCGCCAGCCCTCGGGGTACTAATCAGCCCCAGCATTTT. Translation gives CASPRGTNQPQHF.

The chain employs TRBV11-1 and TRBJ2-5, with D perhaps TRBD1 (5 bases). The CDR3 sequence is 17 residues long. V shed 0 bases and J shed 1 base, with 15 bases lying between them. The germline V gene has CDR1 SGHAT and CDR2 FQDESV (reference sequence). The CDR3 protein is CASSLALKGRAQETQYF. The DNA for the CDR3 is TGTGCCAGCAGCTTAGCGCTTAAGGGCAGGGCCCAAGAGACCCAGTACTTC.

With regard to this clonotype: An end of the junction differs from the germline gene, which may be a read error. V usage is TRBV11-3 and J usage is TRBJ2-7, with D hard to call. Germline V gene sequence: CDR1 SGHNT, CDR2 YENEEA. The CDR3 covers 13 residues. The CDR3: CASSLGSTYELYF. The CDR3 DNA is TGTGCCAGCAGCTTAGGGAGCACCTACGAGCTGTACTTC.

This sequence joins TRBV15 and TRBJ2-1, with no clear D. The CDR3 covers 12 residues. V lost 0 bases, J lost 8 bases, and 5 bases lay in between. Germline-derived CDR1 and CDR2 are LNHNV and YYDKDF (reference sequence). The DNA for the CDR3 is TGTGCCACCAGCAGAGATTTCGATGAGCAGTTCTTC. This sequence encodes CATSRDFDEQFF. Full variable domain (rest looked up from reference TRBV15 and TRBJ2-1): DAMVIQNPRYQVTQFGKPVTLSCSQTLNHNVMYWYQQKSSQAPKLLFHYYDKDFNNEADTPDNFQSRRPNTSFCFLDIRSPGLGDTAMYLCATSRDFDEQFFGPGTRLTVL.

The rearrangement uses TRBV23-1 and TRBJ1-1; TRBD1 matches 7 bases. TRBV23-1 is an ORF for which the function is uncertain. Trimming took 4 bases from V and 5 from J; bases not matched to a gene: 10. The CDR3 contains 15 residues. The CDR3 sequence is CASSLSKCRGTEAFF. CDR3 sequence (DNA): TGCGCCAGCAGTCTCTCCAAGTGCAGGGGGACTGAAGCTTTCTTT.

The chain couples TRBV11-2 to TRBJ2-1; TRBD2 matches at 9 bases. Germline V lookup: CDR1 SGHAT, CDR2 FQNNGV. V dropped 6 bases and J dropped 9; count of bases not matched to a gene: 12. This CDR3 is built from 15 residues. CDR3 residues: CASRPGTSSAGEQFF. CDR3 in DNA: TGTGCCAGCAGGCCCGGGACTAGCTCCGCTGGTGAGCAGTTCTTC.

The chain is built from TRBV11-2 and TRBJ2-1; 10 bases are a match to TRBD2. Germline V lookup: CDR1 SGHAT, CDR2 FQNNGV. This CDR3 region has 20 residues. The V and J ends lost 1 base and 7 bases, in that order; junction bases with no gene match: 19. CDR3 nucleotide sequence: TGTGCCAGCAGCTTAGTACCCTCAGGGACTCTAGCGGGAGATGTGAATGAGCAGTTCTTC. This translates into CASSLVPSGTLAGDVNEQFF.

The table lists this clonotype with a count of one. V gene TRBV11-1 combines with J gene TRBJ2-3, with 16 bases identical to TRBD2. The CDR3 extends over 18 amino acids. V shed 1 base and J 3 bases; nucleotides not matched to a gene: 4. Germline CDR1 reads SGHAT; CDR2 reads FQDESV (reference sequence). CDR3 loop: CASSLGGLAGGATDTQYF. CDR3 nucleotide sequence: TGTGCCAGCAGCTTAGGGGGACTAGCGGGGGGGGCAACAGATACGCAGTATTTT.

The rearrangement uses TRBV28 and TRBJ2-1; TRBD2 is a possible D gene (5 bases). This CDR3 spans 13 amino acids. The ends were cut back, 8 bases at V and 0 bases at J, with 8 bases in the middle. CDR1 is MDHEN and CDR2 is SYDVKM in the germline V gene. CDR3 loop: CASWERSYNEQFF. CDR3 nucleotides: TGTGCCAGCTGGGAGCGCTCCTACAATGAGCAGTTCTTC.

This clonotype appeared a few times. This sequence joins TRBV10-3 and TRBJ1-2, with no clear D. CDR1 is ENHRY, CDR2 SYGVKD, per germline. The CDR3 consists of 12 residues. With 3 bases removed from V and 0 bases from J, the gap between germline ends came to 2 bases. The CDR3 region has the DNA TGTGCCATCAGTGACACTAACTATGGCTACACCTTC. It yields the protein CAISDTNYGYTF.

This rearrangement joins TRBV4-3 to TRBJ2-1, with D unclear. In germline, CDR1 is LGHNA, CDR2 YSLEER. Trimming cost V 0 bases and J 10 bases, with 10 bases left between them. This CDR3 comprises 13 residues. CDR3 coding DNA: TGCGCCAGCAGCCAAGATACGGGCCTGGAGCAGTTCTTC. The encoded protein is CASSQDTGLEQFF.

The V and J genes are TRBV20-1 and TRBJ2-3; either TRBD1 or TRBD2 may supply D (5 bases each). The CDR3 is 14 amino acids. Germline CDR1 reads DFQATT; CDR2 reads SNEGSKA (reference sequence). V lost 3 bases, J lost 2 bases, and 12 bases lay in between. The CDR3 region is CSASVGTFTDTQYF. Written as DNA, the CDR3 is TGCAGTGCTAGTGTCGGGACCTTCACAGATACGCAGTATTTT.

The rearrangement links TRBV23-1 to TRBJ1-1; D ambiguous. TRBV23-1 is flagged as an ORF with uncertain function. The ends were cut back, 2 bases at V and 6 bases at J, with 4 bases in the middle. The CDR3 contains 11 residues. This CDR3 is CASSQNSEAFF. CDR3 nucleotide sequence: TGCGCCAGCAGTCAAAACTCTGAAGCTTTCTTT.

The chain is built from TRBV20-1 and TRBJ1-6; no clear D. Deletions cut 0 bases from V and 7 bases from J, with 10 bases between. Germline V CDR1 and CDR2: DFQATT, SNEGSKA (reference sequence). This CDR3 is built from 14 residues. The CDR3 DNA is TGCAGTGCTAGAGATCCCCTGAAAAATTCACCCCTCCACTTT. Translated: CSARDPLKNSPLHF.

The rearrangement links TRBV18 to TRBJ1-2; D is possibly TRBD1 (6 bases). Germline CDR1 reads KGHSH; CDR2 reads LQKENI. Between the trimmed V and J ends, which lost 5 bases and 6 bases, there was a span of 16 bases. This CDR3 has 14 residues. This CDR3 is CASSAAFTGNGYTF. Here the CDR3 DNA reads TGTGCCAGCTCAGCAGCCTTTACAGGGAATGGCTACACCTTC.

The rearrangement uses TRBV6-2 or TRBV6-3 and TRBJ2-3; 9 bases fit TRBD2. The ends lost 2 bases at V and 2 bases at J; junction bases unmatched: 5. Germline assignment: CDR1 MNHEY and CDR2 SVGEGT. The length of the CDR3 is 16 residues. The CDR3 DNA reads as TGTGCCAGCAGTTACCGGTCTAGCGGGGACACAGATACGCAGTATTTT. Encoded protein: CASSYRSSGDTDTQYF.

CDR3 bases: TGTGCCAGCAGTGATCAGCGGGCCTCCTACAATGAGCAGTTCTTC. It specifies CASSDQRASYNEQFF. The J gene is TRBJ2-1, the V gene TRBV2; the D gene is possibly TRBD2 (6 bases). The CDR3 is made up of 15 amino acids. V lost 3 bases and J lost 0, with 9 bases in between. Germline values: CDR1 SNHLY, CDR2 FYNNEI.

The rearrangement links TRBV7-8 to TRBJ2-5; D is unresolved. CDR1 and CDR2 from the germline V gene are SGHVS and FQNEAQ. The CDR3 length is 13 residues. V shed 3 bases and J shed 5 bases, with 10 bases lying between them. The CDR3 loop is CASSLILGETQYF. Here the CDR3 DNA reads TGTGCCAGCAGCTTGATCCTGGGTGAGACCCAGTACTTC.

The chain joins TRBV6-2 or TRBV6-3 to TRBJ2-7; D may correspond to TRBD1 or TRBD2 (6 bases each). The CDR3 spans 16 residues. V lost 0 bases and J lost 2, with 14 bases in between. The germline CDR1 and CDR2 sequences are MNHEY and SVGEGT. This CDR3 is CASSYSRTGRPYEQYF. The CDR3 DNA is TGTGCCAGCAGTTACTCGAGAACAGGGAGGCCCTACGAGCAGTACTTC.

This chain links TRBV21-1 with TRBJ2-7. TRBV21-1 is tagged as a pseudogene. The CDR3 is 15 residues long. For the CDR3, the DNA is TGTGCCAGCAGCAAAACGTCTAGAACTACCCACGAGCAGTACTTC. Encoded protein: CASSKTSRTTHEQYF.